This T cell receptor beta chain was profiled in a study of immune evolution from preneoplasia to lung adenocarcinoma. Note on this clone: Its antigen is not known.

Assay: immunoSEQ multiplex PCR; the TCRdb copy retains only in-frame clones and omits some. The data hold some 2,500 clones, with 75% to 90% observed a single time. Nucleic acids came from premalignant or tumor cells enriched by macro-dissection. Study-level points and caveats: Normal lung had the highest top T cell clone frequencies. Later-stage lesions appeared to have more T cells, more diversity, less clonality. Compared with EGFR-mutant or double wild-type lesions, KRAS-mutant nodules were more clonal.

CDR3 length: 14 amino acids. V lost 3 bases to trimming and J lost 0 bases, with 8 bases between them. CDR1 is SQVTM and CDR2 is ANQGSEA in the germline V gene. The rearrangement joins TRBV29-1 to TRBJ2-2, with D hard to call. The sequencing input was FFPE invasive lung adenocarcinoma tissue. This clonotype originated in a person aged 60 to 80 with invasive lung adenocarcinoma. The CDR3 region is CSVESGSNTGELFF. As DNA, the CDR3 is TGCAGCGTTGAGAGTGGTTCGAACACCGGGGAGCTGTTTTTT.